Only one count was recorded for the clone carrying this T cell receptor beta chain. Both 60 Vbeta primers and 13 Jbeta primers went into the PCR. Assay: immunoSEQ multiplex PCR; the TCRdb copy retains only in-frame clones and omits some. Of around 140,000 clones detected, approximately 79% appear once; the ten largest clones hold roughly 2.9%. This sample stems from a study of cytomegalovirus exposure and HLA in healthy donors. This CDR3 is built from 14 residues. J was trimmed by 7 bases and V by 5 bases; bases with no gene match: 6. From germline, CDR1 is MNHEY and CDR2 SVGAGI. As for the donors, each was a healthy bone marrow donor.

The V gene is TRBV6-5, the J gene TRBJ2-4, with TRBD1 matching over 9 bases. What was sequenced was PBMCs. The receptor was isolated from a woman in her thirties in good health and CMV-seronegative. The CDR3 sequence is CASSRTGERNIQYF. CDR3 nucleotide sequence: TGTGCCAGCAGTCGGACAGGGGAAAGGAACATTCAGTACTTC.